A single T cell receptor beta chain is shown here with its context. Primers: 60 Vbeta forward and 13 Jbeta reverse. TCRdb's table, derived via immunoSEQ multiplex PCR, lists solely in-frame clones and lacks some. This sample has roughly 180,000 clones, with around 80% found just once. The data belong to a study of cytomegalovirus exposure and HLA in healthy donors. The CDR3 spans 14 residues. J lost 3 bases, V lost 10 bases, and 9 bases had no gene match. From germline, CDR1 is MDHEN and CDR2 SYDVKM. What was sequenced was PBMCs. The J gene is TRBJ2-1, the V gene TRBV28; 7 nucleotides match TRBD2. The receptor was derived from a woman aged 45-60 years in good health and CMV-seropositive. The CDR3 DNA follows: TGTGCCACCTCCTGGGCGGGGGTCTACAATGAGCAGTTCTTC. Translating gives CATSWAGVYNEQFF.